This T cell receptor beta chain emerged from a study of siplizumab effects on memory and regulatory T cells. Study findings and constraints: Naive-or-memory phenotypes were unassignable for roughly 80-96% of proliferating CD4+ or CD8+ clones.

As regards this clone: Its specificity is not known.

Every sample had approximately 10^5 of its TCR templates assayed. Sequencing used immunoSEQ multiplex PCR; TCRdb keeps in-frame clones, though not all of them. Of about 100,000 clones in the sample, around 90% were seen once. The origin of this receptor is a human donor in good health. The specimen was Tregs sorted from blood.

For the CDR3, the DNA is TGCGCCAGCAGATTAGCGGGACTCGACTACGAGCAGTACTTC. It is translated as CASRLAGLDYEQYF. The chain carries TRBV10-2 and TRBJ2-7; the match to TRBD2 covers 8 bases. V shed 6 bases, J shed 3 bases, and the junction held 7 bases outside the gene matches. This CDR3 has 14 residues. Germline V gene data show CDR1 as WSHSY and CDR2 as SAAADI.